This T cell receptor beta chain derives from a study of CD8+CD57+ T cells in acquired aplastic anemia. Study-level information: An average of roughly 3 ug of DNA was obtained from sorted CD4+ and CD8+ cells. CD4+ reads averaged roughly 9.8 million in healthy donors.

A remark on this clonotype: The antigen is undetermined.

Researchers used genomic DNA as the template to profile TCR beta VDJ and CDR3. TCRdb called the reads again in MiXCR, with one record for every CDR3 protein. In the table there are about 180,000 distinct CDR3 sequences, around half of which are singletons. Germline CDR1 and CDR2: SEHNR and FQNEAQ (reference sequence). Trimming removed 4 bases at V and 8 bases at J, with 11 bases between. The CDR3 sequence is 12 residues long. Study results and limitations: Some 29 shared CD8+ CDR3s appeared highly expressed within patients' immunodominant clones. No significant difference in CD8+ Simpson's diversity was found between patients and controls.

Sequenced material: sorted CD4+, CD8+, or CD8+CD57+ T cells (not recorded which) from PBMCs. The chain carries TRBV7-9 and TRBJ2-5; D ambiguous. The source of this sequence is a human donor in good health. The DNA for the CDR3 is TGTGCCAGCAGCTCTCGAGCCGGAACCCAGTACTTC. Translation: CASSSRAGTQYF.